This T cell receptor beta chain was recorded in a study of regulatory T cells in long-lasting Graves disease. Study context: Antithyroid drug use was under 3 months in newly diagnosed Graves' patients. Whole-study results and caveats: Persistent Graves' cases showed lower TCR diversity than newly diagnosed cases.

The time point: newly diagnosed GD, antithyroid drugs for less than 3 months. PBMCs were the source of the RNA used for TCR sequencing. American Thyroid Association guidelines defined Graves' disease diagnosis. From germline, CDR1 is SNHLY and CDR2 FYNNEI. This CDR3 region has 13 residues. V lost 9 bases, J lost 6 bases, and 10 bases stayed unmatched. This clonotype was counted at least ten times. The target antigen is unknown. According to the study, TCR beta libraries were built with iRepertoire HTBI primers and CDR3-region Arm-PCR. Under the authors' procedure: Samples revealed approximately 67 TRBV and over twelve TRBJ segments. In TCRdb, the multiplex PCR reads were re-called with MiXCR into one record per CDR3 protein. TCRdb, not the original authors, processed these V and J calls. The sample consists of 200,000 to 250,000 distinct CDR3 sequences, just over 20% of them appearing once.

The J gene is TRBJ1-1, the V gene TRBV2; 7 bases line up with TRBD1. The sequence derives from a female donor with Graves disease. Sequenced here: peripheral blood mononuclear cells (PBMCs), sampled at new diagnosis, from a patient treated with antithyroid drugs. The CDR3 sequence: CASTLGTVAEAFF. CDR3 bases: TGTGCCAGTACACTTGGGACAGTCGCTGAAGCTTTCTTT.